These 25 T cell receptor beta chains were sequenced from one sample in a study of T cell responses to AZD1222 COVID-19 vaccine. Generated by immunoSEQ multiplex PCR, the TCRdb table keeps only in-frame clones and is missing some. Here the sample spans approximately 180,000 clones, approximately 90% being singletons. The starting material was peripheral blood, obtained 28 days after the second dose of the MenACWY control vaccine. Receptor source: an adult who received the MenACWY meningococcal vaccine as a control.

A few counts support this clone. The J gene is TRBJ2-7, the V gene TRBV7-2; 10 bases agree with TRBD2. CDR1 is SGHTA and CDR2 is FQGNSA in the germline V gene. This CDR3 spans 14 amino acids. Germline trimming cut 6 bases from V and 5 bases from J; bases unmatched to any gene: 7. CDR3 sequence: CASRAGGPSNEQYF. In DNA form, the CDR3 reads TGTGCCAGCAGAGCGGGAGGGCCCTCTAACGAGCAGTACTTC.

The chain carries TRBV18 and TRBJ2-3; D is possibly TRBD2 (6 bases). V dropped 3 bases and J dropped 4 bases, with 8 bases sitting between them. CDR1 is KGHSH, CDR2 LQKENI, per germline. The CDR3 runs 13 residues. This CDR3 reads CASSPGGADTQYF. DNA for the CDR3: TGTGCCAGCTCACCGGGGGGTGCAGATACGCAGTATTTT.

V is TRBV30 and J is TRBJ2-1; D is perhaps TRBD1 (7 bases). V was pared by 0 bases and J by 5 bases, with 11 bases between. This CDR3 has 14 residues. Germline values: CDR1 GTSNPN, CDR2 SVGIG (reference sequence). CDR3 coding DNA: TGTGCCTGGAGTGTACTCAGGGGGGACAATGAGCAGTTCTTC. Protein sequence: CAWSVLRGDNEQFF.

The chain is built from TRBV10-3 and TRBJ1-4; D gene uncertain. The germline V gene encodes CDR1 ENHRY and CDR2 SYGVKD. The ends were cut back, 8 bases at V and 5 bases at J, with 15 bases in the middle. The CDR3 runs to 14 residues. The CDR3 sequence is CAIGRTDRNEKLFF. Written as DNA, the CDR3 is TGTGCCATCGGAAGGACGGATAGAAATGAAAAACTGTTTTTT.

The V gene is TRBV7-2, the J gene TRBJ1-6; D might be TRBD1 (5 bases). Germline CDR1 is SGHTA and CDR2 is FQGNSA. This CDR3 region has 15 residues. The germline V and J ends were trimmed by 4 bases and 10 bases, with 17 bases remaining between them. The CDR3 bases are TGTGCCAGCAGCTCCCCCCGGCAGGGAAGGTCACCCCTCCACTTT. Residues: CASSSPRQGRSPLHF.

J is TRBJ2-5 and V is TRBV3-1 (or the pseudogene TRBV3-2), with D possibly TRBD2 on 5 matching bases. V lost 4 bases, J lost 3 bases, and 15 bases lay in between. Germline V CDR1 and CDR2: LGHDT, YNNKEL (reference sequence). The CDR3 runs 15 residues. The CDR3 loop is CASSPARVNKETQYF. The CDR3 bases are TGTGCCAGCAGCCCGGCGCGGGTGAATAAAGAGACCCAGTACTTC.

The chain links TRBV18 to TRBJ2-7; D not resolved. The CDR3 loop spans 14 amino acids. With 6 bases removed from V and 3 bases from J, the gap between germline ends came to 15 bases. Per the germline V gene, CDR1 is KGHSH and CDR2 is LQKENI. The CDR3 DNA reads TGTGCCAGCTCCACATTAGAAGGAGACTACGAGCAGTACTTC. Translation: CASSTLEGDYEQYF.

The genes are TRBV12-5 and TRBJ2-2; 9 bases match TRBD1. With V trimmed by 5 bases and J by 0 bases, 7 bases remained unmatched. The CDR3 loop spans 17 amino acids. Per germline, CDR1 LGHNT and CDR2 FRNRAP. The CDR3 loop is CASGPVGTGPNTGELFF. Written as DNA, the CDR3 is TGTGCTAGTGGTCCCGTCGGGACAGGGCCGAACACCGGGGAGCTGTTTTTT.

The CDR3 DNA is TGTGCCAGCAGTCCCCTTAGGGGCGGCGAGCAGTACTTC. Its translation: CASSPLRGGEQYF. The V call is TRBV28, the J call TRBJ2-7; D may be TRBD1 (5 bases). This CDR3 comprises 13 residues. Germline V lookup: CDR1 MDHEN, CDR2 SYDVKM. Trimming left V 5 bases short and J 6 bases short, with 14 bases between. Supplemented by reference TRBV28 and TRBJ2-7, the full variable domain reads DVKVTQSSRYLVKRTGEKVFLECVQDMDHENMFWYRQDPGLGLRLIYFSYDVKMKEKGDIPEGYSVSREKKERFSLILESASTNQTSMYLCASSPLRGGEQYFGPGTRLTVT.

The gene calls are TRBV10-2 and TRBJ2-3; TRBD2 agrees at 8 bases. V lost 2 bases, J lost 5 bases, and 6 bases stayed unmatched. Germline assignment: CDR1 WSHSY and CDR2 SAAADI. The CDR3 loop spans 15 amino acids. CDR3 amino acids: CASSEQAGVGDTQYF. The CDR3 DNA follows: TGCGCCAGCAGTGAGCAAGCGGGAGTAGGAGATACGCAGTATTTT.

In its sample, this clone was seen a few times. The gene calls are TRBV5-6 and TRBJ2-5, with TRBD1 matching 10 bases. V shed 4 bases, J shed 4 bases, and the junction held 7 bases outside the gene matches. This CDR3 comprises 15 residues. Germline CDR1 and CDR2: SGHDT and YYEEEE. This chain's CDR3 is CASSRGTGAVETQYF. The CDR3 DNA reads TGTGCCAGCAGCCGAGGGACAGGGGCGGTAGAGACCCAGTACTTC.

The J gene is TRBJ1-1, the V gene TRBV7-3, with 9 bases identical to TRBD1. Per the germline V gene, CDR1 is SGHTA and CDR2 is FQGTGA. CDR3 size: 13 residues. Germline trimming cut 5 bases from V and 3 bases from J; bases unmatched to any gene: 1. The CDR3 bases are TGTGCCAGCAGCCGACAGGGGGACACTGAAGCTTTCTTT. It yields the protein CASSRQGDTEAFF.

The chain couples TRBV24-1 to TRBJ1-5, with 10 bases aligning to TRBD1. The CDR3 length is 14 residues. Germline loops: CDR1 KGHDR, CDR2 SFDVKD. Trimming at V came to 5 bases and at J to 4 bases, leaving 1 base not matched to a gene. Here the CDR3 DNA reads TGTGCCACCAGTGGGGACAGGGGTAATCAGCCCCAGCATTTT. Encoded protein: CATSGDRGNQPQHF.

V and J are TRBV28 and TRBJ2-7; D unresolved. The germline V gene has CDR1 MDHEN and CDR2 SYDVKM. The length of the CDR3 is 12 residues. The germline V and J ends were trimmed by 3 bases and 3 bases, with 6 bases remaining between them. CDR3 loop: CASSFEVYEQYF. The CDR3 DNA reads TGTGCCAGCAGTTTTGAGGTCTACGAGCAGTACTTC. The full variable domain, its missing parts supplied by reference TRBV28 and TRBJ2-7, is DVKVTQSSRYLVKRTGEKVFLECVQDMDHENMFWYRQDPGLGLRLIYFSYDVKMKEKGDIPEGYSVSREKKERFSLILESASTNQTSMYLCASSFEVYEQYFGPGTRLTVT.

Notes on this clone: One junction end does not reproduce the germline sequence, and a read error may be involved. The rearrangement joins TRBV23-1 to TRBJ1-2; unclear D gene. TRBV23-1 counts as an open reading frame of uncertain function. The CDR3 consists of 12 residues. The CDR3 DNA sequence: TGCGCCAGCAGTCAATCGAGGCCCAGGAACATCTTC. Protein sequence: CASSQSRPRNIF.

The CDR3 DNA reads as TGTGCCAGCAGCTTATTCCCCAGGGGGCCCCGGGCTGAAAAACTGTTTTTT. It specifies CASSLFPRGPRAEKLFF. The chain couples TRBV7-2 to TRBJ1-4; 8 nucleotides align to TRBD1. Trimming removed 2 bases from V and 7 bases from J; junction bases left unmatched: 12. The germline V gene encodes CDR1 SGHTA and CDR2 FQGNSA. The CDR3 covers 17 residues.

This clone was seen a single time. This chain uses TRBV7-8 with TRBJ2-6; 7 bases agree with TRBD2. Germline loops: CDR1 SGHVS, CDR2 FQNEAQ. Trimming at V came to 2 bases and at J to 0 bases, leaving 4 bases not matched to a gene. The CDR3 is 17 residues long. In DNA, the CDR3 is TGTGCCAGCAGCTTATGGGGCGGGAGCTCTGGGGCCAACGTCCTGACTTTC. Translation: CASSLWGGSSGANVLTF.

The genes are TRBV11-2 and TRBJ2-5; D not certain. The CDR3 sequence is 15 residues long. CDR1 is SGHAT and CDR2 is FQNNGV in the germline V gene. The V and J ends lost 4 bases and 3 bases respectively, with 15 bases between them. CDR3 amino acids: CASSSGRPFKETQYF. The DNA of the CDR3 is TGTGCCAGCAGCTCCGGTCGTCCTTTTAAAGAGACCCAGTACTTC.

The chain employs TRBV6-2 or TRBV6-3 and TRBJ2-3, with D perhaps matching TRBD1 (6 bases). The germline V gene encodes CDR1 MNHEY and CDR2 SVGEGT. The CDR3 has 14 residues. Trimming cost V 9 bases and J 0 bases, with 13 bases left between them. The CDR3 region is CASSRQASTDTQYF. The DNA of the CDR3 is TGTGCCAGTAGCCGACAGGCCAGCACAGATACGCAGTATTTT.

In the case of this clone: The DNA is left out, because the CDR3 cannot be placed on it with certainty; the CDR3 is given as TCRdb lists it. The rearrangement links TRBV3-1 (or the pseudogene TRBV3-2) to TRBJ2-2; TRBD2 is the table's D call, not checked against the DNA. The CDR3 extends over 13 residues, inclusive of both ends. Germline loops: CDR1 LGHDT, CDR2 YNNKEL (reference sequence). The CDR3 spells CASSHLRAGELFF.

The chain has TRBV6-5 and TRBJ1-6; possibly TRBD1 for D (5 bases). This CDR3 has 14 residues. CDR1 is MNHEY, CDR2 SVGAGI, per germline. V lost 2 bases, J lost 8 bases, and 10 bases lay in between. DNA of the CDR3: TGTGCCAGCAGTTACGCCCTAGGGGATTCACCCCTCCACTTT. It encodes CASSYALGDSPLHF.

The CDR3 DNA sequence: TGTGCCAGCAGTTTATCCGCCGACCCAGGACTAGCTTTCTTT. Encoded protein: CASSLSADPGLAFF. The chain joins TRBV27 to TRBJ1-1; no clear D gene. Trimming removed 0 bases from V and 10 bases from J, with 15 bases in between. CDR3 length: 14 amino acids. Germline loops: CDR1 MNHEY, CDR2 SMNVEV (reference sequence).

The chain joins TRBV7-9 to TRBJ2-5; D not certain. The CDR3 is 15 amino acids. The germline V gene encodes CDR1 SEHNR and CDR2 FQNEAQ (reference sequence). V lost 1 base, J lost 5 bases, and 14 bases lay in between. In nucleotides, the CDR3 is TGTGCCAGCAGCTTAGACCTCCAAAAATGGGAGACCCAGTACTTC. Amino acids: CASSLDLQKWETQYF.

Here the CDR3 reads CASHAVNYGYTF. The CDR3 region has the DNA TGTGCCAGTCACGCGGTGAACTATGGCTACACCTTC. This rearrangement joins TRBV5-3 to TRBJ1-2; no reliable D call. TRBV5-3 is treated as an ORF (open reading frame) with a function not yet certain. The CDR3 totals 12 residues. Trimming stripped 8 bases from V and 2 bases from J, with 10 bases between.

As DNA, the CDR3 is TGTGCCAGCATTCTCACACAGGGTTACACTGAAGCTTTCTTT. This encodes CASILTQGYTEAFF. The chain links TRBV6-5 to TRBJ1-1, with D possibly being TRBD1 (6 bases). The CDR3 is 14 residues long. Looked up from germline, CDR1 is MNHEY and CDR2 is SVGAGI. The V gene lost 7 bases and the J gene lost 3 bases, with 15 bases spanning the gap.